A single sample gave rise to the 17 T cell receptor beta chains below, sequenced in a study of monozygotic twins with inflammatory bowel disease. Reanalyzing the 5' RACE reads, TCRdb keeps one entry per CDR3 protein, without DNA. This sample contains about 450,000 distinct CDR3 sequences. Material for sequencing was blood. The receptor source for this set is a human donor with ulcerative colitis or Crohn's disease, or a healthy co-twin of an affected twin (not recorded which).

The CDR3 sequence: CASSLPTITGANVLTF. This rearrangement joins TRBV7-2 to TRBJ2-6. The length of the CDR3 is 16 residues. CDR1 SGHTA and CDR2 FQGNSA come from the germline V gene.

The genes are TRBV25-1 and TRBJ1-1; the TCRdb D gene call, TRBD1, has no DNA to confirm it. This CDR3 is 15 amino acids long. Germline V lookup: CDR1 MGHDK, CDR2 SYGVNS. This chain's CDR3 is CASSPRGGAFTEAFF.

The rearrangement uses TRBV19 and TRBJ2-2. The CDR3 sequence is 14 residues long. Germline assignment: CDR1 LNHDA and CDR2 SQIVND (reference sequence). CDR3 in amino acids: CASKSRANTGELFF.

The chain links TRBV6-2 or TRBV6-3 to TRBJ2-2; TCRdb's D call, TRBD2, is unchecked because there is no DNA. CDR3 length equals 16 residues. The germline V gene encodes CDR1 MNHEY and CDR2 SVGEGT. CDR3 sequence reads: CASAVGGARNTGELFF.

The chain recombines TRBV5-8 with TRBJ1-2; the TCRdb call, TRBD1, lacks DNA for checking. Germline lookup yields CDR1 SGHTS and CDR2 YDEGEE. The CDR3 runs 15 residues. CDR3 in amino acids: CASSYPGQRSYGYTF. Combining the CDR3 with reference TRBV5-8 and TRBJ1-2 gives the whole variable domain EAGVTQSPTHLIKTRGQQATLRCSPISGHTSVYWYQQALGLGLQFLLWYDEGEERNRGNFPPRFSGRQFPNYSSELNVNALELEDSALYLCASSYPGQRSYGYTFGSGTRLTVV.

The J gene is TRBJ1-5, the V gene TRBV6-2 or TRBV6-3. CDR3 length: 11 residues. Germline V gives CDR1 MNHEY, CDR2 SVGEGT. CDR3 residues: CASSYMGPQHF.

The rearrangement uses TRBV7-9 and TRBJ2-5; TCRdb's assignment of TRBD1 cannot be checked, as there is no DNA. CDR1 and CDR2 (germline): SEHNR, FQNEAQ (reference sequence). The CDR3 covers 15 residues. The chain's CDR3 is CASSPTRDGKETQYF. The full variable domain, its missing parts supplied by reference TRBV7-9 and TRBJ2-5, is DTGVSQNPRHKITKRGQNVTFRCDPISEHNRLYWYRQTLGQGPEFLTYFQNEAQLEKSRLLSDRFSAERPKGSFSTLEIQRTEQGDSAMYLCASSPTRDGKETQYFGPGTRLLVL.

J is TRBJ2-1 and V is TRBV7-9; TCRdb's assignment of TRBD2 cannot be checked, as there is no DNA. The CDR3 runs 17 residues. Germline CDR1 reads SEHNR; CDR2 reads FQNEAQ (reference sequence). This chain's CDR3 is CASSSGESPRGHNEQFF.

J is TRBJ1-5 and V is TRBV18; the TRBD1 assignment by TCRdb is unverifiable without DNA. CDR1 and CDR2 (germline): KGHSH, LQKENI. The CDR3 spans 16 residues. The CDR3 reads CASSLTAWTGDQPQHF.

The chain has TRBV5-1 and TRBJ2-1; the D call of TRBD2 rests on TCRdb alone, since no DNA is present to check it. The length of the CDR3 is 16 residues. Germline values: CDR1 SGHRS, CDR2 YFSETQ. The CDR3 spells CASSSPGLAGLNEQFF.

This chain joins TRBV20-1 and TRBJ2-5; the TCRdb D gene call, TRBD2, has no DNA to confirm it. The CDR3 covers 14 residues. The germline V gene has CDR1 DFQATT and CDR2 SNEGSKA (reference sequence). The CDR3 region is CSANGLAGEETQYF.

This chain uses TRBV24-1 with TRBJ2-3. The germline CDR1 and CDR2 sequences are KGHDR and SFDVKD. The CDR3 sequence is 17 residues long. CDR3 sequence reads: CATSVGLPDAIADTQYF.

The chain links TRBV20-1 to TRBJ2-3. The CDR3 is 13 amino acids. CDR1 is DFQATT and CDR2 is SNEGSKA in the germline V gene (reference sequence). The CDR3 sequence: CSASYFPTDTQYF.

The V gene is TRBV7-2, the J gene TRBJ2-2; TCRdb names TRBD2, which stays unverified in the absence of DNA. The germline V gene has CDR1 SGHTA and CDR2 FQGNSA. The CDR3 consists of 15 residues. The CDR3 sequence: CASSKTSGGTGELFF. Together with reference TRBV7-2 and TRBJ2-2, the CDR3 gives the full variable domain: GAGVSQSPSNKVTEKGKDVELRCDPISGHTALYWYRQSLGQGLEFLIYFQGNSAPDKSGLPSDRFSAERTGGSVSTLTIQRTQQEDSAVYLCASSKTSGGTGELFFGEGSRLTVL.

The V gene is TRBV20-1, the J gene TRBJ2-1; there is no DNA to check the TCRdb D call of TRBD1. Germline V gene lookup returns CDR1 DFQATT and CDR2 SNEGSKA (reference sequence). The CDR3 runs to 12 residues. The CDR3 loop reads CSASRGDNEQFF.

This chain connects TRBV7-2 to TRBJ2-1; TCRdb returns TRBD2, unconfirmable since there is no DNA. The germline V gene encodes CDR1 SGHTA and CDR2 FQGNSA. The CDR3 contains 14 residues. This chain's CDR3 is CASSSGIRPDEQFF.

The rearrangement links TRBV5-1 to TRBJ2-2; lacking DNA, the TRBD1 call made by TCRdb goes unchecked. This CDR3 comprises 16 residues. CDR1 SGHRS and CDR2 YFSETQ come from the germline V gene. CDR3 in amino acids: CASTPLSGGNTGELFF.